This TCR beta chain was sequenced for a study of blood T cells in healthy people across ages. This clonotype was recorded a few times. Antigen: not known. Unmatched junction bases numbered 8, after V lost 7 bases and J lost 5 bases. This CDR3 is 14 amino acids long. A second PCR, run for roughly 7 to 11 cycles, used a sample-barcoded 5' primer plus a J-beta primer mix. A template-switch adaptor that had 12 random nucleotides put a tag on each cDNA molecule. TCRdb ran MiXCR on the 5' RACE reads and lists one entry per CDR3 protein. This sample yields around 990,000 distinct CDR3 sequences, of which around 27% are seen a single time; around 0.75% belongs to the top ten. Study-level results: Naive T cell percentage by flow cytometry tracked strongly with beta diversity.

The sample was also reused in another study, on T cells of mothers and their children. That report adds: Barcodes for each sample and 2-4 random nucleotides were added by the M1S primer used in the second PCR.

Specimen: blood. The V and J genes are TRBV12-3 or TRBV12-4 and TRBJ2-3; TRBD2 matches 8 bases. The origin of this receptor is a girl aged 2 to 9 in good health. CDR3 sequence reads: CASNKAGEKDTQYF. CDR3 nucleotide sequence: TGTGCCAGCAATAAAGCGGGAGAGAAAGATACGCAGTATTTT.